Presented here are 23 T cell receptor beta chains from one specimen sequenced in a study of response to subunit inactivated influenza vaccine. In TCRdb, the RT-PCR reads were re-called with MiXCR into one record per CDR3 protein. The sample lists roughly 780,000 distinct CDR3 sequences; about 18% were seen once. The sequences come from PBMCs from blood, collected roughly 5 days after vaccination. Receptors originate from a man aged 45-65 years who received an inactivated influenza vaccine.

CDR3 region: CASSFGGIETQYF. The CDR3 bases are TGTGCCAGCAGTTTCGGAGGAATAGAGACCCAGTACTTC. V and J are TRBV28 and TRBJ2-5, with D maybe TRBD2 (5 bases). Germline V gene data show CDR1 as MDHEN and CDR2 as SYDVKM. The CDR3 is made up of 13 amino acids. V dropped 3 bases and J dropped 4 bases, with 9 bases sitting between them.

This clonotype was seen only a few times. The CDR3 loop reads CASSLVVRLGGRETQYF. The CDR3 region has the DNA TGTGCCAGCAGCTTAGTTGTTAGGCTAGGCGGCCGCGAGACCCAGTACTTC. V is TRBV7-2 and J is TRBJ2-5; unclear D gene. The V and J ends lost 1 base and 5 bases respectively, with 20 bases between them. In germline, CDR1 is SGHTA, CDR2 FQGNSA. The CDR3 has 17 amino acids.

This chain joins TRBV6-1 and TRBJ1-5; D possibly corresponds to TRBD1 (6 bases). Per germline, CDR1 MNHNS and CDR2 SASEGT. V lost 4 bases to trimming and J lost 7 bases, with 11 bases between them. The CDR3 length is 13 residues. The DNA of the CDR3 is TGTGCCAGCAGTGCAGGGGCGGGCCAGCCCCAGCATTTT. It is translated as CASSAGAGQPQHF.

V is TRBV28 and J is TRBJ2-5; perhaps D is TRBD1 or TRBD2 (5 bases each). The CDR3 spans 14 residues. Between the trimmed V and J ends, which lost 1 base and 5 bases, there was a span of 11 bases. Germline assignment: CDR1 MDHEN and CDR2 SYDVKM. The CDR3: CASSLSGRVETQYF. As DNA, the CDR3 is TGTGCCAGCAGTTTATCAGGGAGAGTCGAGACCCAGTACTTC.

This clonotype was seen more than once but under ten times. The junction departs from the called germline gene at one end, perhaps through a read error. V and J are TRBV12-3 or TRBV12-4 and TRBJ2-6; D call uncertain. This CDR3 contains 11 residues. CDR3 sequence (DNA): TGTGCCAGCAGTTTAGAGTCCTCGTGTGTTTTC. It translates to CASSLESSCVF.

This rearrangement joins TRBV5-1 to TRBJ2-7; D might be TRBD1 (7 bases). This CDR3 has 15 amino acids. Trimming cost V 7 bases and J 0 bases, with 17 bases left between them. Germline V lookup: CDR1 SGHRS, CDR2 YFSETQ. This CDR3 reads CASGGGTASSYEQYF. The CDR3 DNA reads as TGCGCCAGCGGCGGCGGGACAGCGAGCTCCTACGAGCAGTACTTC.

There are a few counts of this clonotype. The chain recombines TRBV20-1 with TRBJ2-5, with 8 bases aligning to TRBD2. The CDR3 extends over 14 amino acids. In germline, CDR1 is DFQATT, CDR2 SNEGSKA (reference sequence). J gave up 4 bases and V 6 bases, and 10 bases lay outside the gene matches. In DNA form, the CDR3 reads TGCAGTGCCCCTCGGCGGGGGGCAGGAGAGACCCAGTACTTC. Its protein product is CSAPRRGAGETQYF.

This clonotype was detected only a few times. The J gene is TRBJ2-7, the V gene TRBV29-1; D is unclear. The CDR3 extends over 12 amino acids. Trimming cost V 4 bases and J 5 bases, with 12 bases left between them. Per germline, CDR1 SQVTM and CDR2 ANQGSEA. CDR3 nucleotide sequence: TGCAGCGTTGGCGTAGGGCGGAACGAGCAGTACTTC. Protein product: CSVGVGRNEQYF.

This clonotype occurred a few times. The J gene is TRBJ1-2, the V gene TRBV5-1; 7 bases map to TRBD1. The junction had 6 bases not matched to a gene; V was cut back by 1 base and J by 6 bases. Germline assignment: CDR1 SGHRS and CDR2 YFSETQ. The CDR3 is 14 residues long. CDR3 sequence reads: CASSLTGQTHGYTF. Written as DNA, the CDR3 is TGCGCCAGCAGCTTGACGGGACAGACACATGGCTACACCTTC.

The chain employs TRBV29-1 and TRBJ2-5; D assignment may be TRBD1 or TRBD2 (5 bases each). The CDR3 consists of 14 residues. Germline V gene sequence: CDR1 SQVTM, CDR2 ANQGSEA. Trimming took off 6 bases at V and 5 bases at J, with 19 bases between the two ends. The CDR3 region has the DNA TGCAGCGTGAAACCGGGACCGGTTGGTGAGACCCAGTACTTC. Amino acid sequence: CSVKPGPVGETQYF.

The chain joins TRBV28 to TRBJ2-7, with D perhaps TRBD1 (6 bases). Germline V gene data show CDR1 as MDHEN and CDR2 as SYDVKM. The CDR3 has 13 amino acids. V was trimmed by 6 bases and J by 2 bases, leaving 11 bases between them. CDR3 sequence (DNA): TGTGCCAGCAGAACAACAGGGACCTACGAGCAGTACTTC. The encoded protein is CASRTTGTYEQYF.

The gene calls are TRBV6-1 and TRBJ2-4; no reliable D call. Trimming cost V 0 bases and J 3 bases, with 0 bases left between them. CDR3 size: 12 residues. The germline V gene has CDR1 MNHNS and CDR2 SASEGT. CDR3 sequence reads: CASSEAKNIQYF. CDR3 sequence (DNA): TGTGCCAGCAGTGAAGCCAAAAACATTCAGTACTTC.

The chain has TRBV10-3 and TRBJ1-5; no clear D. Germline V CDR1 and CDR2: ENHRY, SYGVKD. V was shortened by 3 bases and J by 3 bases, with 9 bases between the two germline ends. The CDR3 loop spans 14 amino acids. CDR3 coding DNA: TGTGCCATCAGTGATGGGGAGACCAATCAGCCCCAGCATTTT. It specifies CAISDGETNQPQHF.

This clonotype was observed a few times. The V and J genes are TRBV7-9 and TRBJ2-1, with 7 bases identical to TRBD2. The germline V gene has CDR1 SEHNR and CDR2 FQNEAQ (reference sequence). This CDR3 contains 14 residues. V shed 5 bases, J shed 7 bases, and the junction held 8 bases outside the gene matches. The CDR3 loop reads CASSPGGRGNEQFF. In DNA, the CDR3 is TGTGCCAGCAGCCCCGGCGGGAGAGGAAATGAGCAGTTCTTC.

J is TRBJ1-2 and V is TRBV24-1; the D is unclear. Trimming stripped 4 bases from V and 7 bases from J, with 9 bases between. Germline V gene data show CDR1 as KGHDR and CDR2 as SFDVKD. The CDR3 extends over 12 amino acids. The CDR3 nucleotides read TGTGCCACCAGTGAGCGTCGGGGTGGCTACACCTTC. Amino acid sequence: CATSERRGGYTF.

The V call is TRBV7-8, the J call TRBJ2-7; D gene unclear. V dropped 4 bases and J dropped 1 base, with 14 bases sitting between them. This CDR3 has 15 amino acids. The germline gives CDR1 SGHVS, CDR2 FQNEAQ. CDR3 sequence: CASSSRGALSYEQYF. CDR3 sequence (DNA): TGTGCCAGCAGCTCCAGAGGTGCGCTGTCCTACGAGCAGTACTTC.

J is TRBJ2-7 and V is TRBV5-5, with 7 bases identical to TRBD1. CDR3 size: 15 residues. The V and J ends lost 2 bases and 3 bases, in that order; junction bases with no gene match: 8. Germline assignment: CDR1 SGHKS and CDR2 YYEKEE (reference sequence). The CDR3 loop is CASSFWGRGIYEQYF. CDR3 DNA: TGTGCCAGCAGCTTCTGGGGCAGGGGGATCTACGAGCAGTACTTC.

Only a few counts were recorded for this clonotype. This sequence joins TRBV20-1 and TRBJ2-3; D might be TRBD1 (6 bases). V was cut by 1 base and J by 4 bases, with 15 bases left in between. The CDR3 extends over 15 amino acids. Per germline, CDR1 DFQATT and CDR2 SNEGSKA (reference sequence). The CDR3 sequence is CSARVRGAGSDTQYF. CDR3 sequence (DNA): TGCAGTGCTAGAGTCAGGGGTGCGGGCTCAGATACGCAGTATTTT.

This clonotype was counted a few times. The chain uses TRBV29-1 and TRBJ1-2; 9 bases fit TRBD1. Germline V CDR1 and CDR2: SQVTM, ANQGSEA. The CDR3 consists of 12 residues. Trimming at V came to 7 bases and at J to 8 bases, leaving 8 bases not matched to a gene. CDR3 nucleotide sequence: TGCAGCGCAACAGGGGGCCAGCGGGGCTACACCTTC. Its protein product is CSATGGQRGYTF.

This clonotype was recorded once. The genes are TRBV5-8 and TRBJ2-3; D is unresolved. The V and J ends lost 7 bases and 1 base respectively, with 10 bases between them. Germline V gene sequence: CDR1 SGHTS, CDR2 YDEGEE. The CDR3 consists of 13 residues. DNA for the CDR3: TGTGCCAGCCGTTACATGGGCACAGATACGCAGTATTTT. This codes for CASRYMGTDTQYF.

V is TRBV20-1 and J is TRBJ2-5; 11 bases are a match to TRBD2. The CDR3 has 15 residues. Trimming cost V 3 bases and J 3 bases; bases outside gene matches: 6. Germline V lookup: CDR1 DFQATT, CDR2 SNEGSKA (reference sequence). CDR3 sequence (DNA): TGCAGTGCTAGGCGAAGGGGACTAGCGGAAGAGACCCAGTACTTC. This gives the protein CSARRRGLAEETQYF.

This clonotype was seen once. The chain uses TRBV18 and TRBJ1-4; perhaps TRBD1 as D (5 bases). Trimming shortened V by 2 bases and J by 13 bases, and 23 bases separated the two germline ends. Germline V gene lookup returns CDR1 KGHSH and CDR2 LQKENI. The CDR3 has 16 amino acids. CDR3 nucleotide sequence: TGTGCCAGCTCACCATTTGAGATGGGGCTCCCAGGACGACTGTTTTTT. Translation gives CASSPFEMGLPGRLFF.

This clonotype has just a few counts. The chain is built from TRBV12-3 or TRBV12-4 and TRBJ2-3, with a weak D call TRBD2 (7 bases). This CDR3 region has 16 residues. V gave up 1 base and J gave up 4 bases, with 15 bases separating them. The CDR3 here is CASSLGGGARADTQYF. The CDR3 coding sequence is TGTGCCAGCAGTTTAGGTGGGGGGGCGCGTGCAGATACGCAGTATTTT.